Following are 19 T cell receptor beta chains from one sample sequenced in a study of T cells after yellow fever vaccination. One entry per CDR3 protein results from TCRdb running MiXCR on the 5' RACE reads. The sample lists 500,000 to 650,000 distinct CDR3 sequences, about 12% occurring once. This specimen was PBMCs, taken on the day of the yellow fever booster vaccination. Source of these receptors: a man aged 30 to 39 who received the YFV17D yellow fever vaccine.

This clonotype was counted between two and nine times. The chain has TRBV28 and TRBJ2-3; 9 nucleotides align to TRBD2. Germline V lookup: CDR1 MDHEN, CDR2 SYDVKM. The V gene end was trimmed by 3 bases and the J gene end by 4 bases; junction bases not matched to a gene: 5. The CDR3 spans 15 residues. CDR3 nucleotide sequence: TGTGCCAGCAGTTTCTCTCGCGGGGGGGCAGATACGCAGTATTTT. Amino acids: CASSFSRGGADTQYF.

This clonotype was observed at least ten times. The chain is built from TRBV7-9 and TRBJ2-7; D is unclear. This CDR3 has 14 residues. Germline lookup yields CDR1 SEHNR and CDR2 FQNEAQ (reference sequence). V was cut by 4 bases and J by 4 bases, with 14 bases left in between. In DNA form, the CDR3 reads TGTGCCAGCAGCTCACCAGGTTTGGGGTACGAGCAGTACTTC. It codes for CASSSPGLGYEQYF.

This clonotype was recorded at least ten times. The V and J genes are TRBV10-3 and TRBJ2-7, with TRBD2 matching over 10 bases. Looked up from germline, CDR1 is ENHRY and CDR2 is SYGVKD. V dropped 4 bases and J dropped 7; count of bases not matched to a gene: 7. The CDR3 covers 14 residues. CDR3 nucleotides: TGTGCCATCAGTGGGCTAGCGGGAGCAGGAGAGCAGTACTTC. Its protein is CAISGLAGAGEQYF.

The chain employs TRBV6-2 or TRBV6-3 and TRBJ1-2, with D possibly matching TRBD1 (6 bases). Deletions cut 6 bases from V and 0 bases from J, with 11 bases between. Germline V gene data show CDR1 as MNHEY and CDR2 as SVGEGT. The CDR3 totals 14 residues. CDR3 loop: CASRTGTTNYGYTF. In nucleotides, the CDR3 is TGTGCCAGCAGGACCGGGACAACTAACTATGGCTACACCTTC.

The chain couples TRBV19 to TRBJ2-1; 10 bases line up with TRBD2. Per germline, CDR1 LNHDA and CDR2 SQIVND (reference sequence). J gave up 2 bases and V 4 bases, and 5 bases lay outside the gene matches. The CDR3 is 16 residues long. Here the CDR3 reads CASSRGLALTYNEQFF. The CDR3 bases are TGTGCCAGTAGTAGGGGACTAGCGTTAACCTACAATGAGCAGTTCTTC.

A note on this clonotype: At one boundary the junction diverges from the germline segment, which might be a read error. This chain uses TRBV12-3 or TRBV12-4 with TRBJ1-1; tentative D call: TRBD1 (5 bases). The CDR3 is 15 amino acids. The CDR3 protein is CASTLGALSNTEAFF. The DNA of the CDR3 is TGTGCCAGCACTTTAGGGGCTCTCTCGAACACTGAAGCTTTCTTT.

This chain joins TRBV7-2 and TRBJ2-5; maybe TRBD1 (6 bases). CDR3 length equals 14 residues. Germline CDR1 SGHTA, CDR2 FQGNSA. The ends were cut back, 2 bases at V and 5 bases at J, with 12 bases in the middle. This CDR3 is CASSLQTGPETQYF. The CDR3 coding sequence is TGTGCCAGCAGCTTACAGACAGGACCCGAGACCCAGTACTTC.

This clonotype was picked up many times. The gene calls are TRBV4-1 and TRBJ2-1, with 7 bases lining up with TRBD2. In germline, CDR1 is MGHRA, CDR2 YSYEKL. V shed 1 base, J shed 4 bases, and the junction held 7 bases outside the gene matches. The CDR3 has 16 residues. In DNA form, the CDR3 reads TGCGCCAGCAGCCAAGCGGCACTAGCGAAATACAATGAGCAGTTCTTC. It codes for CASSQAALAKYNEQFF.

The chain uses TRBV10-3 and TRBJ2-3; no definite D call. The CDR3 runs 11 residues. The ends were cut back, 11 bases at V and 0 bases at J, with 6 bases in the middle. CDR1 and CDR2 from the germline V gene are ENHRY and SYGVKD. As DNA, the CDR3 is TGTGCCGGCGCTAGCACAGATACGCAGTATTTT. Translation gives CAGASTDTQYF.

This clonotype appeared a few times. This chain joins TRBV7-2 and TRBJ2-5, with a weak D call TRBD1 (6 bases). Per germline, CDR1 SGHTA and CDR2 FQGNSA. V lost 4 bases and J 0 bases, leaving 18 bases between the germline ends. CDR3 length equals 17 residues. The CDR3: CASSSRGGREYQETQYF. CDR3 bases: TGTGCCAGCAGCTCCCGTGGGGGCAGGGAGTACCAAGAGACCCAGTACTTC.

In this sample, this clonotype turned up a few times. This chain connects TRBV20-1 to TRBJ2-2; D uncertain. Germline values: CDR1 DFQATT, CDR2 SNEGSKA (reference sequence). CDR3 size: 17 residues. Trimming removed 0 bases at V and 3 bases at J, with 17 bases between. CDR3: CSARDSARPLHTGELFF. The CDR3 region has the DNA TGCAGTGCTAGAGATTCGGCGCGCCCCCTGCACACCGGGGAGCTGTTTTTT.

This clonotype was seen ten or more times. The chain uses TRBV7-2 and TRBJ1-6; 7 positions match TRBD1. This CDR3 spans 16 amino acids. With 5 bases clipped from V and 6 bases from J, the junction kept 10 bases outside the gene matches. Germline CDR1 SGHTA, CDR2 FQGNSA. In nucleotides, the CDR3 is TGTGCCAGCAGCCCGGGACAGCCAGGGGCTAATTCACCCCTCCACTTT. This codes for CASSPGQPGANSPLHF.

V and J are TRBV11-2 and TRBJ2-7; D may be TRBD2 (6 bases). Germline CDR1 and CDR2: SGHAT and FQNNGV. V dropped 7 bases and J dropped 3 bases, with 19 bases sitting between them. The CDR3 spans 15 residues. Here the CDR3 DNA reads TGTGCCAGCACCCTGGACGCGGGGCCCCACTACGAGCAGTACTTC. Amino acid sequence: CASTLDAGPHYEQYF.

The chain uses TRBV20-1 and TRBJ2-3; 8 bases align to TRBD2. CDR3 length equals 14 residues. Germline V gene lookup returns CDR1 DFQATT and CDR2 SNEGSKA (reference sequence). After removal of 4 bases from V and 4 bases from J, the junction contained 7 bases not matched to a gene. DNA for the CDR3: TGCAGTGCTAACCCCGGACTAGCTCCAGATACGCAGTATTTT. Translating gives CSANPGLAPDTQYF.

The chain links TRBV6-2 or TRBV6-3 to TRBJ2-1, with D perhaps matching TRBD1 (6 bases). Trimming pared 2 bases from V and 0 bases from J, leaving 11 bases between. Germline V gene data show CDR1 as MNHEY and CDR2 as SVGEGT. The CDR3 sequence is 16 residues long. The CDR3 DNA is TGTGCCAGCAGTTACGGGGGCGGTGGCTCCTACAATGAGCAGTTCTTC. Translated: CASSYGGGGSYNEQFF.

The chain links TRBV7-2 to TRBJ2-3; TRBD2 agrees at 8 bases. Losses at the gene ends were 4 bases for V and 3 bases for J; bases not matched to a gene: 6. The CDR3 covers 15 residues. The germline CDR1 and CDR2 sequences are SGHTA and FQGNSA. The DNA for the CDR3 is TGTGCCAGCAGCTGGATAAGCGGGAGTACAGATACGCAGTATTTT. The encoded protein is CASSWISGSTDTQYF.

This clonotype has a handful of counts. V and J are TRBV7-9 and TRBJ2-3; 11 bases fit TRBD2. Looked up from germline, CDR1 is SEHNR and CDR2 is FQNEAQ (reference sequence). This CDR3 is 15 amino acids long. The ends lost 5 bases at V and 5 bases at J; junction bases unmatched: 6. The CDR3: CASSQLAGEGDTQYF. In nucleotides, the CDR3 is TGTGCCAGCAGCCAACTAGCGGGAGAGGGAGATACGCAGTATTTT.

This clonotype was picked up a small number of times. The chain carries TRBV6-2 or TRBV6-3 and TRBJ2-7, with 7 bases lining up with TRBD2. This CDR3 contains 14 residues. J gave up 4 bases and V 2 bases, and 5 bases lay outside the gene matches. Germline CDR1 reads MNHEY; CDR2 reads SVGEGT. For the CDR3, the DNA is TGTGCCAGCAGTTACATAGCGGGTGGTTACGAGCAGTACTTC. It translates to CASSYIAGGYEQYF.

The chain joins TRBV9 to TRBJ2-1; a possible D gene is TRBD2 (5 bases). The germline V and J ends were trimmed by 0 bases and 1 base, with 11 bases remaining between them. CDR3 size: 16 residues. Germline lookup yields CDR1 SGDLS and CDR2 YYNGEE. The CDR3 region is CASSVVLAGSYNEQFF. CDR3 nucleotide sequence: TGTGCCAGCAGCGTAGTGCTAGCAGGTTCCTACAATGAGCAGTTCTTC.